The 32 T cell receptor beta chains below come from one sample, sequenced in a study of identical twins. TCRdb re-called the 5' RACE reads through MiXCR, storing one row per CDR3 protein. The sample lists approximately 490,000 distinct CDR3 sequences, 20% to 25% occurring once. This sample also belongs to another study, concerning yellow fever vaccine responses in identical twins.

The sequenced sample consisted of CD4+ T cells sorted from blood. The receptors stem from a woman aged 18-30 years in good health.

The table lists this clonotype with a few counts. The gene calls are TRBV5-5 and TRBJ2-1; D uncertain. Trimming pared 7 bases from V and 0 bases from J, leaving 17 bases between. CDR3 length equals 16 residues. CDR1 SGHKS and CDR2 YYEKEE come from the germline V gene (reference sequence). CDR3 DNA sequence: TGTGCCAGCCTGGGTAGGTGGGATAGCTCCTACAATGAGCAGTTCTTC. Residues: CASLGRWDSSYNEQFF.

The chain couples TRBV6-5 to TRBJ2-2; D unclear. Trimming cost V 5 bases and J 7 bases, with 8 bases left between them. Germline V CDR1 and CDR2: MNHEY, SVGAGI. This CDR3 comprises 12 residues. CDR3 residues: CASSPFNGELFF. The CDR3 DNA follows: TGTGCCAGCAGTCCCTTCAACGGGGAGCTGTTTTTT.

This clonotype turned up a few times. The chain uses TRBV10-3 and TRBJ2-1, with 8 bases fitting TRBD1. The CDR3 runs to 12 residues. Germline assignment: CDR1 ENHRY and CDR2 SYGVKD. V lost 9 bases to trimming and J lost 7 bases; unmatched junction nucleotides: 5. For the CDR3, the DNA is TGTGCCATTTCAGGGGGCGGAAATGAGCAGTTCTTC. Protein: CAISGGGNEQFF.

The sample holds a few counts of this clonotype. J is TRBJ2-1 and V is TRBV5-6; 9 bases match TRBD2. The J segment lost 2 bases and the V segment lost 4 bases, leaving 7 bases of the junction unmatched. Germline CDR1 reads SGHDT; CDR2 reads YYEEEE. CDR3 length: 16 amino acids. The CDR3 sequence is CASSRRGGRAYNEQFF. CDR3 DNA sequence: TGTGCCAGCAGCAGGAGGGGCGGGAGGGCCTACAATGAGCAGTTCTTC.

This CDR3 is CSARDPPTTGELFF. The CDR3 DNA is TGCAGTGCTAGAGATCCCCCCACCACCGGGGAGCTGTTTTTT. V and J are TRBV20-1 and TRBJ2-2; D unresolved. The CDR3 has 14 amino acids. V lost 0 bases and J 4 bases, leaving 9 bases between the germline ends. Germline assignment: CDR1 DFQATT and CDR2 SNEGSKA (reference sequence).

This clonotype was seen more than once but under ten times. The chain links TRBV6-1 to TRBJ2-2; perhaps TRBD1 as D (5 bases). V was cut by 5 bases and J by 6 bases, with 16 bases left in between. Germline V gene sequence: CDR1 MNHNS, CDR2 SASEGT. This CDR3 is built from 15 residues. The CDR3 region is CASSPRARVPGELFF. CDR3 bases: TGTGCCAGCAGTCCCCGGGCCAGGGTCCCCGGGGAGCTGTTTTTT.

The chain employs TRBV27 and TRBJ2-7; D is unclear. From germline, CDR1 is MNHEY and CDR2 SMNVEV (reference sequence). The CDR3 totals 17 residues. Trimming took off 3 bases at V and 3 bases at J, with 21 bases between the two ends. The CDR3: CASSFVSKDLGYYEQYF. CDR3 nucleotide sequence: TGTGCCAGCAGTTTTGTTTCGAAGGACCTAGGGTACTACGAGCAGTACTTC.

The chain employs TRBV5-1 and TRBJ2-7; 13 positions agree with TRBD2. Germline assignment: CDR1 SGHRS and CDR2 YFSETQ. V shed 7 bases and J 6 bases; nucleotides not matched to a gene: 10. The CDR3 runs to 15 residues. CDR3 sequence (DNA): TGCGCCAGCGCAACTAGCGGGAGGGCCGTTGGCGAGCAGTACTTC. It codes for CASATSGRAVGEQYF. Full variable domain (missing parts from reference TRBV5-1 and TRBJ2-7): KAGVTQTPRYLIKTRGQQVTLSCSPISGHRSVSWYQQTPGQGLQFLFEYFSETQRNKGNFPGRFSGRQFSNSRSEMNVSTLELGDSALYLCASATSGRAVGEQYFGPGTRLTVT.

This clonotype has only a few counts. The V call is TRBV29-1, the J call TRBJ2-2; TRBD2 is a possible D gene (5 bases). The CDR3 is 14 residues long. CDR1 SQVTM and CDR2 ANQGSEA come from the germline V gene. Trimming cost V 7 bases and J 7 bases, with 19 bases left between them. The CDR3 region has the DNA TGCAGCGCCCGGACTTCGACACAAGTCGGGGAGCTGTTTTTT. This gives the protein CSARTSTQVGELFF.

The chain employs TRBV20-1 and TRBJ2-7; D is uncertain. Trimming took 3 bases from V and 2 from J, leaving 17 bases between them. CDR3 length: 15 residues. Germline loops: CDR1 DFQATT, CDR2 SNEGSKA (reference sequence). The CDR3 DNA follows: TGCAGTGCTAGTCCGACCCCGGCTGCGCCCTACGAGCAGTACTTC. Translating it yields CSASPTPAAPYEQYF.

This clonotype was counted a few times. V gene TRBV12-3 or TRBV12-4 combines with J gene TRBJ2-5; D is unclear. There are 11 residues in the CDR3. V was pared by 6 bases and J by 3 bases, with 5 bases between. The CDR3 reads CASRQKETQYF. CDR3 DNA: TGTGCCAGCAGACAGAAAGAGACCCAGTACTTC.

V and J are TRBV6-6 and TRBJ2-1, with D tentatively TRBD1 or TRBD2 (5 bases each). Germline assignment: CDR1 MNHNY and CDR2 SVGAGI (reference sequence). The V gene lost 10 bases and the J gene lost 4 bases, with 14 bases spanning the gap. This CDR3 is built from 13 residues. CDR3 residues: CAICRDGYNEQFF. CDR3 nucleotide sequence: TGTGCCATCTGCCGGGACGGATACAATGAGCAGTTCTTC.

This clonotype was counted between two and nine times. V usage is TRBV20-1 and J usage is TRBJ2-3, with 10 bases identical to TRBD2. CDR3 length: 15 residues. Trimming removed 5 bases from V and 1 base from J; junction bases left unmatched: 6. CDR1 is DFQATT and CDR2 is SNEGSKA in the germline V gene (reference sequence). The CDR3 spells CSAHLAGAGTDTQYF. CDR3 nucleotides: TGCAGTGCTCACCTAGCGGGAGCGGGCACAGATACGCAGTATTTT.

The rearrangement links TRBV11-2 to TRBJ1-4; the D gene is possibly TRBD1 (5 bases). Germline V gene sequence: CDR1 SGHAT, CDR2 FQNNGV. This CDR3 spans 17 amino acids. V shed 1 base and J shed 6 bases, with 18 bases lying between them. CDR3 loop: CASSLGQGGAGDEKLFF. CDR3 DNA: TGTGCCAGCAGCTTAGGGCAGGGAGGTGCGGGAGATGAAAAACTGTTTTTT.

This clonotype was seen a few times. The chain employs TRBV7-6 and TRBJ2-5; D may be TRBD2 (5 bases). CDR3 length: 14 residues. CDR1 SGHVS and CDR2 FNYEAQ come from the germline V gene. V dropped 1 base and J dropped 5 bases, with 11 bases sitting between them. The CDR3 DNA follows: TGTGCCAGCAGCTTAGGAGGGATGGTGGAGACCCAGTACTTC. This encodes CASSLGGMVETQYF.

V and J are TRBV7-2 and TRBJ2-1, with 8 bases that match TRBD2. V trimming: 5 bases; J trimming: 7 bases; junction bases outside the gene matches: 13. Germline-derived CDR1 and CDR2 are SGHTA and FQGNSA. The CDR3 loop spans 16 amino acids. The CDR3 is CASSLRAGAGTNEQFF. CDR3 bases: TGTGCCAGCAGCCTAAGAGCGGGGGCCGGAACTAATGAGCAGTTCTTC.

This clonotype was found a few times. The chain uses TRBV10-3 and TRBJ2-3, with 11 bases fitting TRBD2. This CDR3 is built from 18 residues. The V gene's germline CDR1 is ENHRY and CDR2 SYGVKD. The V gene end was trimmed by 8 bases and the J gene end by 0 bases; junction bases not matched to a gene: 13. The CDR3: CAIQSRGTSGSSTDTQYF. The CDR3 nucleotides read TGTGCCATCCAGAGCCGGGGGACTAGCGGCTCTAGCACAGATACGCAGTATTTT.

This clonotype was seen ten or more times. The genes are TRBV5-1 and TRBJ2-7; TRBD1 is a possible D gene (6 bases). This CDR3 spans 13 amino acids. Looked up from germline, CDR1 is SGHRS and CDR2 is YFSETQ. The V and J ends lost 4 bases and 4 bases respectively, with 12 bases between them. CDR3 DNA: TGCGCCAGCAGCATAGGGGGAGTGTACGAGCAGTACTTC. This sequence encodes CASSIGGVYEQYF. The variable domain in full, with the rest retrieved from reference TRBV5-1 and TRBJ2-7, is KAGVTQTPRYLIKTRGQQVTLSCSPISGHRSVSWYQQTPGQGLQFLFEYFSETQRNKGNFPGRFSGRQFSNSRSEMNVSTLELGDSALYLCASSIGGVYEQYFGPGTRLTVT.

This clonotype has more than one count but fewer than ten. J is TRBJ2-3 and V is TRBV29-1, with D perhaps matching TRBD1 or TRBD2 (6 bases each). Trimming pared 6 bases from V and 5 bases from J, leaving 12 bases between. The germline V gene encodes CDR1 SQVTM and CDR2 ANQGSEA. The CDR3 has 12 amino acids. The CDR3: CSVERGVDTQYF. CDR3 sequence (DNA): TGCAGCGTCGAAAGGGGGGTAGATACGCAGTATTTT.

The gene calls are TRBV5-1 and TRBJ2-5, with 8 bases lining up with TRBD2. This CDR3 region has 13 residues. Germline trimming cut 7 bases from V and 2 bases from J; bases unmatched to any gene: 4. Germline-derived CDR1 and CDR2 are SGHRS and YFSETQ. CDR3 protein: CASAREGQETQYF. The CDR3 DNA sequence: TGCGCCAGCGCTCGGGAGGGACAAGAGACCCAGTACTTC.

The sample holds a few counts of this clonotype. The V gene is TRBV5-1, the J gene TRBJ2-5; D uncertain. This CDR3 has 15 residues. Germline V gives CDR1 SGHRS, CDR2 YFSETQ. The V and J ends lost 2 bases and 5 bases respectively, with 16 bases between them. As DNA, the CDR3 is TGCGCCAGCAGCTTCGGACGGGCCGAGTTCGAGACCCAGTACTTC. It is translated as CASSFGRAEFETQYF.

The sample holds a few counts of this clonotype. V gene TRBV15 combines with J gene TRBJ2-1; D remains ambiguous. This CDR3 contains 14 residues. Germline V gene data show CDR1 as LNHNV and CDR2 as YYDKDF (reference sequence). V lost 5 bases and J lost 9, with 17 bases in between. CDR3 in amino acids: CATSRRSSDAEQFF. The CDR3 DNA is TGTGCCACCAGCCGAAGGTCATCTGACGCTGAGCAGTTCTTC.

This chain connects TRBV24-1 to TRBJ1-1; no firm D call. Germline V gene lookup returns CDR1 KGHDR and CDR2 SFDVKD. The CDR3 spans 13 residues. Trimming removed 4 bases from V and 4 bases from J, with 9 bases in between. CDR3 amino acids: CATSDPHGTEAFF. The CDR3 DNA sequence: TGTGCCACCAGTGACCCCCATGGCACTGAAGCTTTCTTT.

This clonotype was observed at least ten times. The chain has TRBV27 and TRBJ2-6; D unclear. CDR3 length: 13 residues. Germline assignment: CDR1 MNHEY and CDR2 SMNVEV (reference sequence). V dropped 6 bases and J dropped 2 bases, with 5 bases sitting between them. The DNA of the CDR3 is TGTGCCAGCAGCTTAGCTGGGGCCAACGTCCTGACTTTC. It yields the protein CASSLAGANVLTF.

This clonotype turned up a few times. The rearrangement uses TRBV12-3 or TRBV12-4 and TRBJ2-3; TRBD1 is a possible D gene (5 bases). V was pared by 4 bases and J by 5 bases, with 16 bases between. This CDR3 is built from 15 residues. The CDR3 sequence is CASSWGGQGIDTQYF. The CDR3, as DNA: TGTGCCAGCAGTTGGGGTGGTCAGGGAATAGATACGCAGTATTTT.

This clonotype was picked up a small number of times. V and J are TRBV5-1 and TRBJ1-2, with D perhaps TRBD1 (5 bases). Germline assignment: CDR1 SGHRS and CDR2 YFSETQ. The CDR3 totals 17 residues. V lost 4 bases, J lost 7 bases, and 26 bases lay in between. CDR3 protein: CASSHGTAEAPAGGYTF. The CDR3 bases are TGCGCCAGCAGCCATGGGACCGCTGAGGCTCCCGCAGGTGGCTACACCTTC.

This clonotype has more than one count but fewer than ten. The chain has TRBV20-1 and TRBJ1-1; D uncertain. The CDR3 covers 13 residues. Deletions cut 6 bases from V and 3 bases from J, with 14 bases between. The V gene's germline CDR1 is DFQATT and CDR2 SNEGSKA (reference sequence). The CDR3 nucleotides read TGCAGTGCAAAGGATTCTTGGGACACTGAAGCTTTCTTT. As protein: CSAKDSWDTEAFF.

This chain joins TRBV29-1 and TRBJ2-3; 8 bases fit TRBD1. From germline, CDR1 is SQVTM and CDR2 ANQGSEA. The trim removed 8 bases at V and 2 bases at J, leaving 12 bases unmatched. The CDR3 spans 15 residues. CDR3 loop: CSFRFWDRSTDTQYF. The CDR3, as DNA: TGCAGCTTTCGATTTTGGGACAGGTCCACAGATACGCAGTATTTT.

CDR3 amino acids: CASSYRGVGANVLTF. CDR3 nucleotides: TGTGCCAGCAGTTATAGGGGGGTTGGGGCCAACGTCCTGACTTTC. The chain links TRBV12-3 or TRBV12-4 to TRBJ2-6; either TRBD1 or TRBD2 may supply D (6 bases each). Deletions cut 4 bases from V and 3 bases from J, with 10 bases between. The CDR3 is 15 amino acids.

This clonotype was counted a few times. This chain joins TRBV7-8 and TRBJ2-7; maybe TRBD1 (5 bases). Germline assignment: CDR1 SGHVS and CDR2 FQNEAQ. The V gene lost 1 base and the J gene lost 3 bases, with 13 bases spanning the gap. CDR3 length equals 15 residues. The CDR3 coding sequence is TGTGCCAGCAGCTTAGTAGGGGCGGCTATCTACGAGCAGTACGTC. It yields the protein CASSLVGAAIYEQYV.

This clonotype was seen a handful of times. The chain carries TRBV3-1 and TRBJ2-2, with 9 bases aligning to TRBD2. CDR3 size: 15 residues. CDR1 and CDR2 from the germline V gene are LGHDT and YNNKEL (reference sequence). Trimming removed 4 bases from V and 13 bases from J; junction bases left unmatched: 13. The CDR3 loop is CASSLSTSGLVGLFF. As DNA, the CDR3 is TGTGCCAGCAGCCTATCAACTAGCGGGTTGGTGGGGCTGTTTTTT.

CDR3 sequence reads: CASSRGDRGSGELFF. The CDR3 nucleotides are TGTGCCAGCAGCCGAGGGGACAGGGGATCAGGGGAGCTGTTTTTT. V and J are TRBV12-3 or TRBV12-4 and TRBJ2-2, with 10 bases lining up with TRBD1. Trimming at V came to 6 bases and at J to 8 bases, leaving 9 bases not matched to a gene. The CDR3 loop spans 15 amino acids.